The rows below give T cell receptor beta chains drawn from one sample of a study of CD8 T cells in Susac syndrome. TCRdb independently ran MiXCR on the immunoSEQ multiplex PCR reads; one entry per CDR3 protein. The sample records 400,000 or so distinct CDR3 sequences, around 85% being singletons. Source material: CD8+ T cells from PBMCs. The origin of the receptors is a human donor with multiple sclerosis. Both conserved end residues are part of each CDR3. D genes are given only for firm matches. For some rows the clone size is stated as once, few or many, or as a class when expanded; others skip it.

j_gene | d_gene | abundance | v_gene | CDR3nt | CDR3aa
TRBJ2-1 | NA | NA | TRBV7-6 | TGTGCCAGCAGCTTAGAATGGGCGCCTAGCTCCTACAATGAGCAGTTCTTC | CASSLEWAPSSYNEQFF
TRBJ1-1 | NA | NA | TRBV19 | TGTGCCAGTAGTATAGGCGCGGCTGAAGCTTTCTTT | CASSIGAAEAFF
TRBJ2-7 | NA | NA | TRBV2 | TGTGCCAGCAGTGAAGGGGACGATAACACCTACGAGCAGTACTTC | CASSEGDDNTYEQYF
TRBJ2-3 | NA | NA | TRBV27 | TGTGCCAGCAGTCCGGGACGGATAACAGATACGCAGTATTTT | CASSPGRITDTQYF
TRBJ2-1 | NA | NA | TRBV6-1 | TGTGCCAGCAGTGAAAATGCCCTAGTTAATGAGCAGTTCTTC | CASSENALVNEQFF
TRBJ1-1 | NA | NA | TRBV19 | TGTGCCAGTAGTATAGTAGGACTACCGGGGAACACTGAAGCTTTCTTT | CASSIVGLPGNTEAFF
TRBJ2-1 | TRBD1 | NA | TRBV19 | TGTGCCAGTAGTATAGATGGGGGACAGGCCGATGAGCAGTTCTTC | CASSIDGGQADEQFF
TRBJ2-1 | NA | NA | TRBV27 | TGTGCCAGCAGTAAGGGACTGGCGTATGAGCAGTTCTTC | CASSKGLAYEQFF
TRBJ2-7 | NA | NA | TRBV20-1 | TGCAGTGCTAGAGACCCTGGGGGCCCTGCCTACGAGCAGTACTTC | CSARDPGGPAYEQYF
TRBJ2-1 | NA | NA | TRBV6-1 | TGTGCCAGCACCGCAACCACGACCCCTACTTACAATGAGCAGTTCTTC | CASTATTTPTYNEQFF
TRBJ2-1 | NA | NA | TRBV7-7 | TGTGCTAGCAGTCCCGATGATAATGAGCAGTTCTTC | CASSPDDNEQFF
TRBJ2-2 | NA | NA | TRBV10-3 | TGTGCCATCAGTGAGTCGACAAATGCCGGGGAGCTGTTTTTT | CAISESTNAGELFF
TRBJ2-7 | NA | NA | TRBV2 | TGTGCCAGCAAACGGCCAGAGGAGGAGCAGTACTTC | CASKRPEEEQYF
TRBJ1-1 | TRBD1 | NA | TRBV7-9 | TGTGCCAGCGCGGGACAGGGGGCGAACACTGAAGCTTTCTTT | CASAGQGANTEAFF
TRBJ1-2 | TRBD1 | NA | TRBV7-9 | TGTGCCAGCATCAAGACAGGGGTGAACTATGGCTACACCTTC | CASIKTGVNYGYTF
TRBJ1-5 | NA | NA | TRBV23-1 | TGCGCCAGCAGTCCATTCTCGATTGGGACTTGTACTCCGTATAGCAATCAGCCCCAGCATTTT | CASSPFSIGTCTPYSNQPQHF
TRBJ2-7 | TRBD2 | NA | TRBV30 | TGTGCCGGGGGGGGTCCACTATCGACCTACGAGCAGTACTTC | CAGGGPLSTYEQYF
TRBJ2-7 | TRBD1 | NA | TRBV7-6 | TGTGCCAGCAGCTACTACCAGGGACAGCCCTACGAGCAGTACTTC | CASSYYQGQPYEQYF
TRBJ2-7 | NA | NA | TRBV30 | TGTGCCTGGAGACCCATGTGGTCATCGAGCTCCTACGAGCAGTACTTC | CAWRPMWSSSSYEQYF
TRBJ2-7 | NA | NA | TRBV4-1 | TGCGCCAGCAGCCAAGCTAACCAGGCCCCCCGCTACGAGCAGTACTTC | CASSQANQAPRYEQYF
TRBJ2-1 | NA | NA | TRBV7-8 | TGTGCCAGCAGCGGTCCGGCGAGACTAGTTCATGAGCAGTTCTTC | CASSGPARLVHEQFF
TRBJ2-2 | NA | NA | TRBV5-6 | TGTGCCAGCAGCGGACAGACCGGGGAGCTGTTTTTT | CASSGQTGELFF
TRBJ1-1 | NA | NA | TRBV29-1 | TGCAGCGTTGAACTTGAGAGCTTGAACACTGAAGCTTTCTTT | CSVELESLNTEAFF
TRBJ2-7 | TRBD2 | NA | TRBV27 | TGTGCCAGCAGTCCGGCGGGGGGATACGAGCAGTACTTC | CASSPAGGYEQYF
TRBJ2-1 | NA | NA | TRBV7-7 | TGTGCCAGCAGCGCGGGACACAACAATGAGCAGTTCTTC | CASSAGHNNEQFF
TRBJ1-1 | NA | NA | TRBV28 | TGTGCCAGCAGTTTAAACCGTATAAGACAGGCTGCTAGATTGAACACTGAAGCTTTCTTT | CASSLNRIRQAARLNTEAFF
TRBJ1-2 | TRBD1 | NA | TRBV7-9 | TGTGCCAGCAGCTTAGCGCGTTGGGGACAGGCCAGTGAACCCTATGGCTACACCTTC | CASSLARWGQASEPYGYTF
TRBJ2-1 | TRBD2 | once | TRBV2 | TGTGCCACACCTCCCGGGACTAGAGACCTTACAATGAAGCAGTTCTTC | CATPPGTRDLTMKQFF
TRBJ2-2 | NA | few | TRBV6-2/TRBV6-3 | TGTGCCAGCAGTTTAAACCTAGGGGAGCTGTTTTTT | CASSLNLGELFF
TRBJ1-5 | NA | NA | TRBV12-3/TRBV12-4 | TGTGCCAGCCACTACGGTCGCAATCAGCCCCAGCATTTT | CASHYGRNQPQHF
TRBJ2-1 | NA | NA | TRBV4-1 | TGCGCCAGCAGCCAGGCTGGACAGGAGCAGTTCTTC | CASSQAGQEQFF
TRBJ2-3 | NA | NA | TRBV9 | TGTGCCAGCAGCGGTGATGTAGCGGAGAGGTTCACAGATACGCAGTATTTT | CASSGDVAERFTDTQYF